The rows below give T cell receptor beta chains drawn from one sample of a study of human T cells and chemical hapten exposure. Using its own MiXCR run on the RACE reads, TCRdb lists one record per CDR3 protein. The sample records more than 75,000 distinct CDR3 sequences, 9.5% to 13% being singletons. The sample was whole blood, taken in connection with sensitization to the hapten diphenylcyclopropenone (DPC). These receptors came from a woman between 25 and 40 years old with alopecia areata. Some clones in this sample may be carry-over from other donors' samples. Both conserved end residues are part of each CDR3. Fields, in order: clone size, V gene, J gene, D gene, CDR3 DNA, CDR3 protein. D genes are given only for firm matches. The size of a clone is reported for some rows only, either as once, few or many, or as a class for expanded clones.

-,TRBV3-1,TRBJ2-2,-,TGTGCCAGCAGCCAAGTGGGGGCGACCGGGGAGCTGTTTTTT,CASSQVGATGELFF
many,TRBV5-4,TRBJ1-1,-,TGTGCCAGCAGCTTTAGTAGGGGGACTGAAGCTTTCTTT,CASSFSRGTEAFF
many,TRBV12-3/TRBV12-4,TRBJ2-2,TRBD1,TGTGCCAGCAGCGGACAGGGGAACACCGGGGAGCTGTTTTTT,CASSGQGNTGELFF
few,TRBV5-8,TRBJ2-3,-,TGTGCCAGCAGCCGCTCCGAGGGGCGCGGCACAGATACGCAGTATTTT,CASSRSEGRGTDTQYF
few,TRBV2,TRBJ1-3,TRBD1,TGTGCCAGCAGGGACAGGGCAACATCTGGAAACACCATATATTTT,CASRDRATSGNTIYF
many,TRBV6-2/TRBV6-3,TRBJ2-1,TRBD2,TGTGCCAGCAGTCTAATAGCGGGAATAAGGGAGAATGAGCAGTTCTTC,CASSLIAGIRENEQFF
few,TRBV5-5,TRBJ1-6,-,TGTGCCAGCAGCCCGGTGACCGGGACACTAAATTCACCCCTCCACTTT,CASSPVTGTLNSPLHF
-,TRBV28,TRBJ2-7,TRBD2,TGTGCCAGCAGTACCGGGACTAGTATTTTCTACGAGCAGTACTTC,CASSTGTSIFYEQYF
many,TRBV6-6,TRBJ1-5,TRBD1,TGTGCCAGCAGCCCCGGACAGGGCAGTCAGCCCCAGCATTTT,CASSPGQGSQPQHF
many,TRBV6-2/TRBV6-3,TRBJ2-7,TRBD1,TGTGCCAGCAGTGGGACAGGAAGCTCCTACGAGCAGTACTTC,CASSGTGSSYEQYF
-,TRBV7-9,TRBJ2-7,-,TGTGCCAGCAGCCCTGCTTCGTCCGAGCAGTACTTC,CASSPASSEQYF
many,TRBV21-1,TRBJ1-1,-,TGTGCCAGCGGGGGGACTGAAGCTTTCTTT,CASGGTEAFF
-,TRBV29-1,TRBJ2-1,-,TGCAGCGTTGACCCCGTGAACAATGAGCAGTTCTTC,CSVDPVNNEQFF
many,TRBV11-2,TRBJ1-5,-,TGTGCCAGCAGTGCAAACGGACAGCGCAATCAGCCCCAGCATTTT,CASSANGQRNQPQHF
many,TRBV2,TRBJ2-5,-,TGTGCCTGCGAGACAGGCGGAAAGACCCAGTACTTC,CACETGGKTQYF
few,TRBV20-1,TRBJ1-1,TRBD1,TGCAGTGCTAGAGATCCCGGGACAGGGTCTGGCGTGAACACTGAAGCTTTCTTT,CSARDPGTGSGVNTEAFF
many,TRBV11-1,TRBJ2-3,TRBD1,TGTGCCAGCAGCCCAGGGGGCCCCGGAGCTACGCAGTATTTT,CASSPGGPGATQYF
many,TRBV5-5,TRBJ1-6,-,TGTGCCAGCAGCCCGGGGAGCTCCTATAATTCACCCCTCCACTTT,CASSPGSSYNSPLHF
many,TRBV27,TRBJ2-3,-,TGTGCCAGCAGTTTGGTCGGCACCCCTAGCACAGATACGCAGTATTTT,CASSLVGTPSTDTQYF
few,TRBV28,TRBJ1-2,-,TGTGCCAGCAGAACAGGGTCGGCCTACACCTTC,CASRTGSAYTF
many,TRBV12-3/TRBV12-4,TRBJ2-3,-,TGTGCCAGCAGTTTTTTGGATACGCAGTATTTT,CASSFLDTQYF
many,TRBV11-2,TRBJ2-3,TRBD1,TGTGCCAGCAGCTTAGAACGTCCCGAGGAGGAGACAGGGACAGATACGCAGTATTTT,CASSLERPEEETGTDTQYF
few,TRBV4-3,TRBJ2-7,-,TGCGCCAGCAGCCAAGATCTTGGCGGTAGTACCTACGAGCAGTACTTC,CASSQDLGGSTYEQYF
many,TRBV12-3/TRBV12-4,TRBJ1-5,-,TGTGCCAGCAGTTTACGACCGAGAGACCAGCCCCAGCATTTT,CASSLRPRDQPQHF
-,TRBV30,TRBJ2-5,TRBD1,TGTGCCTGGAGTACGGGACAGCAAAAGACCCAGTACTTC,CAWSTGQQKTQYF
-,TRBV20-1,TRBJ2-1,-,TGCAGTGCTAGTTCCCGCAATGAGCAGTTCTTC,CSASSRNEQFF
many,TRBV7-2,TRBJ2-6,TRBD1,TGTGCCAGCAGCAACCCCCGGGACAGGGGGCGCGGGGGAGGGGCCAACGTCCTGACTTTC,CASSNPRDRGRGGGANVLTF
few,TRBV19,TRBJ2-1,-,TGTGCCAGTGCCGGGGGGCTAGCGGTGAGCTCCTACAATGAGCAGTTCTTC,CASAGGLAVSSYNEQFF
many,TRBV7-9,TRBJ2-1,TRBD1,TGTGCCAGCAGCTCTCACCGGGACAGGGGCAATGAGCAGTTCTTC,CASSSHRDRGNEQFF
-,TRBV28,TRBJ1-1,-,TGTGCCAGCAGGAGGGGGGACACATACACTGAAGCTTTCTTT,CASRRGDTYTEAFF
many,TRBV6-5,TRBJ1-2,-,TGTGCCAGCAGTTACTCGACCGCCCCCTCAGCCGGAGTCTATGGCTACACCTTC,CASSYSTAPSAGVYGYTF
many,TRBV14,TRBJ2-1,-,TGTGCCAGCAGCCAAGTGGGCGAAAGGTTTAATGAGCAGTTCTTC,CASSQVGERFNEQFF
many,TRBV29-1,TRBJ2-1,TRBD2,TGCAGCGTTGGGAATACGGGACTACAGCAGTTCTTC,CSVGNTGLQQFF
-,TRBV5-4,TRBJ1-1,-,TGTGCCAGCAGCCCTACACCAAGTCGGACTGAAGCTTTCTTT,CASSPTPSRTEAFF
few,TRBV29-1,TRBJ2-3,-,TGCAGCGTTGAAGGGCACCCGTTCACAGATACGCAGTATTTT,CSVEGHPFTDTQYF
many,TRBV29-1,TRBJ2-7,-,TGCAGCGTTACTCCAGGTAGCTACGAGCAGTACTTC,CSVTPGSYEQYF
few,TRBV15,TRBJ2-3,-,TGTGCCACCCAAGTTAGCGGCCCCACAGATACGCAGTATTTT,CATQVSGPTDTQYF
many,TRBV29-1,TRBJ1-2,TRBD1,TGCAGCGTCGCGTCTGACAGGGTCACTAAGGATGGCTACACCTTC,CSVASDRVTKDGYTF
-,TRBV28,TRBJ1-2,-,TGTGCCACCTGGGGACCCAACTATGGCTACACCTTC,CATWGPNYGYTF
many,TRBV7-9,TRBJ2-5,-,TGTGCCAGCAGCCCCGGGGCGGGCATGAAGGAGACCCAGTACTTC,CASSPGAGMKETQYF
few,TRBV28,TRBJ1-1,TRBD1,TGTGCCAGCGTAGGACAGGGGAAGAAATTGAACACTGAAGCTTTCTTT,CASVGQGKKLNTEAFF
-,TRBV28,TRBJ1-2,-,TGTGCCAGCAGTTCGACGGGGGTCAACTATGGCTACACCTTC,CASSSTGVNYGYTF
-,TRBV19,TRBJ2-1,TRBD1,TGTGCCAGTAGTACCATGGACAGGGGGCAAGGGCTTAATGAGCAGTTCTTC,CASSTMDRGQGLNEQFF
many,TRBV7-8,TRBJ2-6,-,TGTGCCAGCAGCTTATCAGTTCGGCAGGATGGCTCTGGGGCCAACGTCCTGACTTTC,CASSLSVRQDGSGANVLTF
many,TRBV21-1,TRBJ1-5,-,TGTGCCAGCAGCAAACCGGGACAGGGTCAGGGTCAGCCCCAGCATTTT,CASSKPGQGQGQPQHF
many,TRBV29-1,TRBJ2-3,TRBD2,TGCAGCGTTCAGAGCGGGAGCAGAGATACGCAGTATTTT,CSVQSGSRDTQYF
many,TRBV18,TRBJ2-7,-,TGTGCCAGCTCCGAGGGACGGACCTACGAGCAGTACTTC,CASSEGRTYEQYF
many,TRBV19,TRBJ1-5,-,TGTGCCAGCCGCCCGAGGGGCTTCAATCAGCCCCAGCATTTT,CASRPRGFNQPQHF
few,TRBV3-1,TRBJ1-1,-,TGTGCCAGCAGCCAAGTAGGCGGGACCACTGAAGCTTTCTTT,CASSQVGGTTEAFF
many,TRBV7-9,TRBJ2-5,-,TGTGCCAGCAGCTTAGAAGGACAGAACCAAGAGACCCAGTACTTC,CASSLEGQNQETQYF
few,TRBV24-1,TRBJ1-2,-,TGTGCCACCGGTTCTCGGAACTTCGGCTATGGCTACACCTTC,CATGSRNFGYGYTF
few,TRBV6-5,TRBJ1-1,-,TGTGCCAGCAGTTACTCTAAAATACAGAGGGCTTTCTTT,CASSYSKIQRAFF